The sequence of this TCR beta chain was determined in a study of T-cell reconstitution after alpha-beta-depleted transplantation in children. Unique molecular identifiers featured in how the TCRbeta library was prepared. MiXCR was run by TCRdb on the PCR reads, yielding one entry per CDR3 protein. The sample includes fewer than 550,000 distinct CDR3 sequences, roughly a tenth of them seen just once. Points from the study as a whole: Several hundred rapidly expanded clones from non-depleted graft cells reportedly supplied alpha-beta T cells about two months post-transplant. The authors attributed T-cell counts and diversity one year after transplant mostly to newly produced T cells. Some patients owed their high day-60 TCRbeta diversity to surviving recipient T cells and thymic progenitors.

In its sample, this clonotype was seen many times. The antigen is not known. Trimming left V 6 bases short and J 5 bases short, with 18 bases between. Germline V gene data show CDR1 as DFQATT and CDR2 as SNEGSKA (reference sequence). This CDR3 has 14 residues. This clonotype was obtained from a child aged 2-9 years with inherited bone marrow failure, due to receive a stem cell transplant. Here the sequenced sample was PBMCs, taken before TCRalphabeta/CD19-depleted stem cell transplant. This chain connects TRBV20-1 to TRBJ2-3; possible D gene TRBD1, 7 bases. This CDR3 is CSAARGVMGDTQYF. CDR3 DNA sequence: TGCAGTGCCGCCAGGGGGGTAATGGGAGATACGCAGTATTTT.